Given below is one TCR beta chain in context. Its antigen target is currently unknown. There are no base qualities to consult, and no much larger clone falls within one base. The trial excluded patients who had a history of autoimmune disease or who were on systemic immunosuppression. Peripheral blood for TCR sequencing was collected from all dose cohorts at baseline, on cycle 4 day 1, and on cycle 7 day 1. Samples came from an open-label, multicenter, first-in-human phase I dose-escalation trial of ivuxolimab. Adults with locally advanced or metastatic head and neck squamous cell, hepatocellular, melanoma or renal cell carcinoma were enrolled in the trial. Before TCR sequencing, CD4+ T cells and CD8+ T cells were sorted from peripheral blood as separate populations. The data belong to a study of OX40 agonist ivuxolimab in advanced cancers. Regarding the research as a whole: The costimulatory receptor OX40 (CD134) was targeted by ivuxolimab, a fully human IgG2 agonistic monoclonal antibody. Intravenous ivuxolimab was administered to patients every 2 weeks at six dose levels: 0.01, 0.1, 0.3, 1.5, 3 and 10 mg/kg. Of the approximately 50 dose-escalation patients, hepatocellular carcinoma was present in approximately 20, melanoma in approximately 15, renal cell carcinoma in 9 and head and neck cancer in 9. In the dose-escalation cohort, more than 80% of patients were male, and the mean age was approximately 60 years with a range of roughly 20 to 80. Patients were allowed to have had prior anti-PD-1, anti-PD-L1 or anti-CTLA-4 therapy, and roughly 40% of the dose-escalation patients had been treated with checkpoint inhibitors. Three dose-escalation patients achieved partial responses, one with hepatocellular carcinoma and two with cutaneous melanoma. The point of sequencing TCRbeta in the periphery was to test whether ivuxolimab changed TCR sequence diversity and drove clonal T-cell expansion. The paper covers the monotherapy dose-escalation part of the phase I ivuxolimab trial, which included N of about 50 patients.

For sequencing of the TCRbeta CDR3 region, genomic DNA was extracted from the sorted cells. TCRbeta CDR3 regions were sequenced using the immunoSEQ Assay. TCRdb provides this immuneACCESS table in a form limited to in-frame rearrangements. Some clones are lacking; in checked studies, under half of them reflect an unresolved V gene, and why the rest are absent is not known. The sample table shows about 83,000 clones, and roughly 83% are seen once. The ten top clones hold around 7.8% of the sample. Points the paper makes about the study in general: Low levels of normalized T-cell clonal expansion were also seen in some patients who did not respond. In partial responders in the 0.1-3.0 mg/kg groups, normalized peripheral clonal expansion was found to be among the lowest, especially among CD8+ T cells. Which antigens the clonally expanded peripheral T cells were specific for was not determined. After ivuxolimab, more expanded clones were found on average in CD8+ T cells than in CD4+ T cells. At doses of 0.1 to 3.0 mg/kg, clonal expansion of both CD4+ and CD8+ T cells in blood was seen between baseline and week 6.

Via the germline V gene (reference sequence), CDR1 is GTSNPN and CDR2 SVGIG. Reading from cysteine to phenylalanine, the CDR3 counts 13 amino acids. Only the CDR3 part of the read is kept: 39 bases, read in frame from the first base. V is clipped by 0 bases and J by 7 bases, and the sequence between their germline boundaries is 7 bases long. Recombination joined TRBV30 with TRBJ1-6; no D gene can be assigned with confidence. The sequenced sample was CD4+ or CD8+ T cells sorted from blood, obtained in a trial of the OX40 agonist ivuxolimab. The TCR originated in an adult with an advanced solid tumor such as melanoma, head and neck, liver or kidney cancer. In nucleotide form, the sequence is TGTGCCTGGAGTGTACGGGAGAATTCACCCCTCCACTTT. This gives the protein CAWSVRENSPLHF.